These 20 T cell receptor beta chains originate from one sample sequenced in a study of blood T cell repertoires in COVID-19. Clones were sequenced by immunoSEQ multiplex PCR, and TCRdb holds only the in-frame ones, with some missing. Counted here are 25,000 to 35,000 clones, roughly 84% occurring once; the ten biggest clones make up about an eighth. The specimen sequenced was peripheral blood. The receptors derive from a human donor in a cohort sampled during active COVID-19.

This rearrangement joins TRBV2 to TRBJ2-4; the D is unclear. Germline-derived CDR1 and CDR2 are SNHLY and FYNNEI. The CDR3 length is 15 residues. Trimming pared 3 bases from V and 0 bases from J, leaving 9 bases between. The CDR3 DNA is TGTGCCAGCAGTGAGTTAGTTCTAGCCAAAAACATTCAGTACTTC. It yields the protein CASSELVLAKNIQYF.

The genes are TRBV25-1 and TRBJ2-1, with TRBD1 identical over 7 bases. V shed 6 bases, J shed 6 bases, and the junction held 11 bases outside the gene matches. Germline CDR1 reads MGHDK; CDR2 reads SYGVNS. This CDR3 spans 15 amino acids. The DNA for the CDR3 is TGTGCCAGCAGAACAGGGGCCTCTTTCCCCAATGAGCAGTTCTTC. Amino acid sequence: CASRTGASFPNEQFF.

This clone was seen a single time. This sequence joins TRBV27 and TRBJ2-7, with 7 bases aligning to TRBD1. The germline V gene encodes CDR1 MNHEY and CDR2 SMNVEV (reference sequence). V lost 0 bases to trimming and J lost 5 bases; unmatched junction nucleotides: 19. The CDR3 extends over 19 amino acids. CDR3 nucleotide sequence: TGTGCCAGCAGTTTATCTGGGTTTCGTGCGGCAGGGGGAGAAGACGAGCAGTACTTC. Protein sequence: CASSLSGFRAAGGEDEQYF.

V is TRBV3-1 (or the pseudogene TRBV3-2) and J is TRBJ2-1; D possibly corresponds to TRBD2 (5 bases). The V end lost 2 bases, the J end lost 5 bases, and 13 bases lay between the germline ends. This CDR3 spans 15 amino acids. CDR1 is LGHDT, CDR2 YNNKEL, per germline (reference sequence). CDR3 DNA: TGTGCCAGCAGCCAACAGCGGTCCAGCCACAATGAGCAGTTCTTC. As protein: CASSQQRSSHNEQFF.

The genes are TRBV5-1 and TRBJ1-5, with D perhaps TRBD1 (5 bases). The CDR3 consists of 13 residues. The germline gives CDR1 SGHRS, CDR2 YFSETQ. V lost 0 bases and J 6 bases, leaving 7 bases between the germline ends. DNA for the CDR3: TGCGCCAGCAGCTTGGAGGGGCTTCAGCCCCAGCATTTT. Amino acid sequence: CASSLEGLQPQHF.

The chain couples TRBV6-5 to TRBJ1-2; 10 bases are a match to TRBD1. V trimming: 8 bases; J trimming: 5 bases; junction bases outside the gene matches: 11. CDR1 MNHEY and CDR2 SVGAGI come from the germline V gene. The CDR3 is made up of 15 amino acids. The CDR3 region has the DNA TGTGCCAGCGGCGGGACAGGGGACGGGCCTTATGGCTACACCTTC. Translation gives CASGGTGDGPYGYTF.

The chain has TRBV6-6 and TRBJ1-3; no firm D call. The CDR3 spans 12 residues. Germline CDR1 reads MNHNY; CDR2 reads SVGAGI (reference sequence). Trimming removed 5 bases at V and 2 bases at J, with 4 bases between. CDR3 region: CASSPTGNTIYF. The CDR3 nucleotides read TGTGCCAGCAGTCCAACTGGAAACACCATATATTTT.

V and J are TRBV10-3 and TRBJ2-3; 7 bases match TRBD1. This CDR3 region has 15 residues. In germline, CDR1 is ENHRY, CDR2 SYGVKD. V lost 4 bases to trimming and J lost 1 base; unmatched junction nucleotides: 5. CDR3 sequence (DNA): TGTGCCATCAGTGGAGGGACAGACCGCACAGATACGCAGTATTTT. Protein: CAISGGTDRTDTQYF.

This chain joins TRBV6-2 or TRBV6-3 and TRBJ2-2; no clear D. This CDR3 has 13 amino acids. The V gene's germline CDR1 is MNHEY and CDR2 SVGEGT. Trimming cost V 4 bases and J 6 bases, with 9 bases left between them. CDR3 bases: TGTGCCAGCAGTTCCGGAGAGGCCGGGGAGCTGTTTTTT. Translating gives CASSSGEAGELFF.

The chain combines TRBV7-3 with TRBJ2-7; TRBD1 matches at 7 bases. This CDR3 is built from 13 residues. CDR1 is SGHTA, CDR2 FQGTGA, per germline. V lost 5 bases to trimming and J lost 6 bases; unmatched junction nucleotides: 7. Here the CDR3 reads CASSTTGNSEQYF. CDR3 DNA: TGTGCCAGCAGCACGACAGGGAACAGCGAGCAGTACTTC.

The chain joins TRBV28 to TRBJ2-5, with 11 bases that match TRBD1. The CDR3 is 14 amino acids. The ends lost 6 bases at V and 5 bases at J; junction bases unmatched: 5. The germline V gene encodes CDR1 MDHEN and CDR2 SYDVKM. The chain's CDR3 is CASRWTGGAETQYF. The CDR3 DNA reads TGTGCCAGCAGGTGGACAGGGGGCGCGGAGACCCAGTACTTC.

The chain couples TRBV7-8 to TRBJ2-7; TRBD2 aligns across 7 bases. There are 16 residues in the CDR3. J lost 6 bases, V lost 5 bases, and 16 bases had no gene match. Germline CDR1 SGHVS, CDR2 FQNEAQ. The CDR3 is CASSQTIDRTRGEQYF. The CDR3 DNA follows: TGTGCCAGCAGCCAAACCATCGACCGGACTAGAGGCGAGCAGTACTTC.

This chain links TRBV5-8 with TRBJ1-1, with TRBD1 matching 8 bases. V gave up 0 bases and J gave up 3 bases; unmatched junction bases: 4. This CDR3 spans 15 amino acids. CDR1 and CDR2 (germline): SGHTS, YDEGEE. The CDR3 sequence is CASSLAGGAYTEAFF. The CDR3, as DNA: TGTGCCAGCAGCTTGGCAGGGGGCGCATACACTGAAGCTTTCTTT.

This chain joins TRBV5-1 and TRBJ2-3; 9 positions agree with TRBD2. The germline CDR1 and CDR2 sequences are SGHRS and YFSETQ. V shed 0 bases and J 5 bases; nucleotides not matched to a gene: 4. This CDR3 has 15 amino acids. CDR3 region: CASSLVAGGQDTQYF. In DNA form, the CDR3 reads TGCGCCAGCAGCTTGGTGGCGGGGGGGCAAGATACGCAGTATTTT. Variable domain in full (rest from reference TRBV5-1 and TRBJ2-3): KAGVTQTPRYLIKTRGQQVTLSCSPISGHRSVSWYQQTPGQGLQFLFEYFSETQRNKGNFPGRFSGRQFSNSRSEMNVSTLELGDSALYLCASSLVAGGQDTQYFGPGTRLTVL.

The chain couples TRBV6-2 or TRBV6-3 to TRBJ2-3; 7 positions match TRBD2. The germline CDR1 and CDR2 sequences are MNHEY and SVGEGT. The CDR3 sequence is 16 residues long. V shed 0 bases and J 4 bases; nucleotides not matched to a gene: 7. The DNA for the CDR3 is TGTGCCAGCAGTTACTCGCGGACCGGGGGGTCAGATACGCAGTATTTT. Amino acids: CASSYSRTGGSDTQYF.

The rearrangement uses TRBV18 and TRBJ2-7; D may be TRBD2 (5 bases). Germline V lookup: CDR1 KGHSH, CDR2 LQKENI. This CDR3 is built from 13 residues. Trimming removed 8 bases from V and 4 bases from J, with 15 bases in between. The CDR3 is CASRRLDSYEQYF. The CDR3 DNA sequence: TGTGCCAGCCGACGACTGGACTCTTACGAGCAGTACTTC.

The chain recombines TRBV5-1 with TRBJ2-5; 16 bases fit TRBD2. Germline CDR1 and CDR2: SGHRS and YFSETQ. V dropped 4 bases and J dropped 2; count of bases not matched to a gene: 8. The CDR3 runs to 18 residues. The CDR3 loop is CASSTPGLAGGRQETQYF. In nucleotides, the CDR3 is TGCGCCAGCAGCACCCCGGGACTAGCGGGGGGGCGGCAAGAGACCCAGTACTTC.

The rearrangement joins TRBV28 to TRBJ1-2; D possibly corresponds to TRBD1 (6 bases). Per the germline V gene, CDR1 is MDHEN and CDR2 is SYDVKM. V was clipped by 8 bases and J by 4 bases, with 14 bases between them. The CDR3 has 13 amino acids. In DNA form, the CDR3 reads TGTGCCAGCGGAGGCGGGGGCAGCTATGGCTACACCTTC. It specifies CASGGGGSYGYTF.

The chain joins TRBV3-1 (or the pseudogene TRBV3-2) to TRBJ1-6; 11 bases align to TRBD1. The CDR3 extends over 14 amino acids. CDR1 LGHDT and CDR2 YNNKEL come from the germline V gene (reference sequence). V lost 8 bases and J lost 9; bases outside the gene matches: 6. CDR3 sequence: CASVGQGAGSPLHF. CDR3 DNA sequence: TGTGCCAGCGTCGGACAGGGGGCTGGTTCACCCCTCCACTTT.

This chain links TRBV7-8 with TRBJ2-3; 9 bases fit TRBD2. The V and J ends lost 1 base and 3 bases, in that order; junction bases with no gene match: 5. The V gene's germline CDR1 is SGHVS and CDR2 FQNEAQ. The CDR3 sequence is 16 residues long. The CDR3 sequence: CASSLVRLAGTDTQYF. The CDR3 DNA is TGTGCCAGCAGCTTAGTGAGGCTAGCGGGAACAGATACGCAGTATTTT.